These T cell receptor beta chains were read from a single sample in a study of CD8 T cells in ankylosing spondylitis. One entry per CDR3 protein results from TCRdb running MiXCR on the 5' RACE reads. The sample lists about 840,000 distinct CDR3 sequences; approximately 12% were seen once. The sequencing sample was made of blood, either unsorted or a sorted T cell fraction (not recorded which). These receptors all come from a male donor with ankylosing spondylitis. Each CDR3 is given with its conserved first and last residue. A D gene is named only where the DNA matches it firmly. Not every row has a clone size; where given, it reads once, few, many or a size class.

v_gene	j_gene	abundance	d_gene	CDR3aa	CDR3nt
TRBV7-9	TRBJ2-7	NA	TRBD2	CASSFGGGPQYF	TGTGCCAGCAGCTTTGGCGGGGGTCCGCAGTACTTC
TRBV20-1	TRBJ2-7	many	NA	CSARDPLYEQYF	TGCAGTGCTAGAGATCCACTCTACGAGCAGTACTTC
TRBV11-2	TRBJ1-2	many	NA	CASSLDPTGYGYTF	TGTGCCAGCAGCTTAGACCCTACAGGGTATGGCTACACCTTC
TRBV12-3/TRBV12-4	TRBJ2-6	few	NA	CASSSYPLGGANVLTF	TGTGCCAGCAGTTCCTACCCTCTGGGGGGGGCCAACGTCCTGACTTTC
TRBV29-1	TRBJ1-2	many	NA	CSVAEGYDYTF	TGCAGCGTTGCTGAGGGGTATGACTACACCTTC
TRBV29-1	TRBJ2-1	many	NA	CSVDRGRYNEQFF	TGCAGCGTTGACCGGGGGAGGTACAATGAGCAGTTCTTC
TRBV29-1	TRBJ2-5	many	NA	CSVEKGRLLEETQYF	TGCAGCGTTGAGAAGGGCCGATTATTGGAAGAGACCCAGTACTTC
TRBV6-1	TRBJ1-2	many	NA	CASSQGQSHGYTF	TGTGCCAGCAGTCAAGGACAAAGCCATGGCTACACCTTC
TRBV5-6	TRBJ2-3	few	TRBD2	CASSFGGTRADTQYF	TGTGCCAGCAGCTTCGGGGGGACCCGGGCAGATACGCAGTATTTT
TRBV5-1	TRBJ1-2	NA	NA	CASKARGAIYDYGYTF	TGCGCCAGCAAGGCGCGTGGGGCGATTTACGACTATGGCTACACCTTC
TRBV12-3/TRBV12-4	TRBJ2-3	NA	TRBD2	CASSPIGLAVPTDTQYF	TGTGCCAGCAGTCCTATTGGACTAGCGGTTCCCACAGATACGCAGTATTTT
TRBV18	TRBJ2-3	NA	TRBD2	CASSPPGLAGATDTQYF	TGTGCCAGCTCACCCCCGGGACTAGCGGGGGCCACAGATACGCAGTATTTT
TRBV9	TRBJ2-1	NA	TRBD2	CASSRGVGGLTYNEQFF	TGTGCCAGCAGCAGGGGAGTGGGGGGGTTAACCTACAATGAGCAGTTCTTC
TRBV4-3	TRBJ2-7	NA	TRBD2	CASSQVWTSGAYEQYF	TGCGCCAGCAGCCAAGTTTGGACTAGCGGGGCCTACGAGCAGTACTTC
TRBV4-3	TRBJ2-1	few	TRBD2	CASSQASGGAYNEQFF	TGCGCCAGCAGCCAAGCTAGCGGGGGTGCCTACAATGAGCAGTTCTTC
TRBV20-1	TRBJ2-7	NA	TRBD1	CSARDIQGAYEQYF	TGCAGTGCTAGAGATATCCAGGGGGCCTACGAGCAGTACTTC